Listed here is a single T cell receptor beta chain. Its specificity is unknown. The record originates from a study of follicular helper T cells after annual influenza vaccination. Looking at the study overall: Across the 2013-2014, 2014-2015 and 2015-2016 vaccination seasons, some subjects were resampled. General observations from the study: Plasmablast frequency change correlated with clonality change in ICOS+CD38+ cTfh.

Clones were read by immunoSEQ multiplex PCR, and TCRdb kept only the in-frame ones, dropping some. The repertoire holds over 25,000 clones, about 82% seen once, with roughly 1.1% in the top ten. As for time point: 2014-2015 season, pre-vaccination. Germline-derived CDR1 and CDR2 are GTSNPN and SVGIG (reference sequence). The V and J ends lost 5 bases and 3 bases, in that order; junction bases with no gene match: 5. There are 13 residues in the CDR3. Sequences were derived from CXCR5+ CD38- circulating T follicular helper cells from blood, sampled on the day of influenza vaccination. Noted subset: circulating Tfh, non-naive CD4+CXCR5+PD-1+ (ICOS+CD38+ or ICOS-CD38-). The chain carries TRBV30 and TRBJ1-1, with TRBD1 matching over 8 bases. This TCR derives from an adult who received the influenza vaccine. CDR3 in DNA: TGTGCCTGGGGCACAGGGGGGGACACTGAAGCTTTCTTT. Translated, it gives CAWGTGGDTEAFF. Filled out from reference TRBV30 and TRBJ1-1, the complete variable domain reads SQTIHQWPATLVQPVGSPLSLECTVEGTSNPNLYWYRQAAGRGLQLLFYSVGIGQISSEVPQNLSASRPQDRQFILSSKKLLLSDSGFYLCAWGTGGDTEAFFGQGTRLTVV.